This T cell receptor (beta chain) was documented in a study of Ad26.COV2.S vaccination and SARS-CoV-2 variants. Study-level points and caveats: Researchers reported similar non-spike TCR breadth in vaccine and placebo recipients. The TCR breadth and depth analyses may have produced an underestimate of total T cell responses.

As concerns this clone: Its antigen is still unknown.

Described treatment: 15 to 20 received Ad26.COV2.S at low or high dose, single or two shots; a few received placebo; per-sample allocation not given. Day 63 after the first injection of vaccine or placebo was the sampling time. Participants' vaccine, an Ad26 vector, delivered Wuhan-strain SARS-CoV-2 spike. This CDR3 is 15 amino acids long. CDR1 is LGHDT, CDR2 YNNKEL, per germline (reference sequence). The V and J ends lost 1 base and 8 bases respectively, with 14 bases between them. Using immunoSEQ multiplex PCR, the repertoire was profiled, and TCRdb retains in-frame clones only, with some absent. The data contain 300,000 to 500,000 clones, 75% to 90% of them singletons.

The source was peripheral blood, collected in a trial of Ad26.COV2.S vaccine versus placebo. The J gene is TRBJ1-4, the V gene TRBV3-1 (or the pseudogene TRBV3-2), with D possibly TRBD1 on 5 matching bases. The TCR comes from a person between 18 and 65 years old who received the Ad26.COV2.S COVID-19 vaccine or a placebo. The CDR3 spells CASSQGPGEGEKLFF. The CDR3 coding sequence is TGTGCCAGCAGCCAAGGCCCGGGGGAGGGGGAAAAACTGTTTTTT.